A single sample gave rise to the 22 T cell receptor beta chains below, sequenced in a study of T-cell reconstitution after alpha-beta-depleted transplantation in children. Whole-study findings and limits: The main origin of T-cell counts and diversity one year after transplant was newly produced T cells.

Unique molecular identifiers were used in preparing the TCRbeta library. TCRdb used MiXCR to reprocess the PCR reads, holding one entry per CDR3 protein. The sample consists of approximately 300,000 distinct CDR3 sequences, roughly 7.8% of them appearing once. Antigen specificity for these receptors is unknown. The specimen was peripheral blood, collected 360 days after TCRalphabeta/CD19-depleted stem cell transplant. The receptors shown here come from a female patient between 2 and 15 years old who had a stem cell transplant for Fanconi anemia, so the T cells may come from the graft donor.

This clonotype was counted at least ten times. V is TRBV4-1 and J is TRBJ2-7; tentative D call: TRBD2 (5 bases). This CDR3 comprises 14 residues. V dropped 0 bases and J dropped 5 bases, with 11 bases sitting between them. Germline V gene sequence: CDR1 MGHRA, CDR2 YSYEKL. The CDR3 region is CASSQDRVGDEQYF. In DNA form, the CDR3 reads TGCGCCAGCAGCCAAGATCGAGTGGGAGACGAGCAGTACTTC.

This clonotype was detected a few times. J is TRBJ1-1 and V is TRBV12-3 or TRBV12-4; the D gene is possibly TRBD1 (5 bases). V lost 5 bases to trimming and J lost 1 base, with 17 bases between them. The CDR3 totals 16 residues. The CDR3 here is CASSPDGGVGNTEAFF. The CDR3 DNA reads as TGTGCCAGCAGTCCTGACGGGGGGGTCGGGAACACTGAAGCTTTCTTT.

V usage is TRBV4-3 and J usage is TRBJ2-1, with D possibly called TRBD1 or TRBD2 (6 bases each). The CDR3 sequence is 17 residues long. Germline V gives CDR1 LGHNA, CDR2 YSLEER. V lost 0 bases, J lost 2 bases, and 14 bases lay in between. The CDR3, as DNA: TGCGCCAGCAGCCAAGAGCTTGGGGGGCAGGCCTACAATGAGCAGTTCTTC. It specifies CASSQELGGQAYNEQFF.

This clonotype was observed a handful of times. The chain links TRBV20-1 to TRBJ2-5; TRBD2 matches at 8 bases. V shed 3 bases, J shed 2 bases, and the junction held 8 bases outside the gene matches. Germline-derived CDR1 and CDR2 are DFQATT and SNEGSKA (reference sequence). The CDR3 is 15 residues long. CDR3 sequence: CSASVLAGPQETQYF. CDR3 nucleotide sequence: TGCAGTGCTAGCGTATTAGCGGGGCCACAAGAGACCCAGTACTTC.

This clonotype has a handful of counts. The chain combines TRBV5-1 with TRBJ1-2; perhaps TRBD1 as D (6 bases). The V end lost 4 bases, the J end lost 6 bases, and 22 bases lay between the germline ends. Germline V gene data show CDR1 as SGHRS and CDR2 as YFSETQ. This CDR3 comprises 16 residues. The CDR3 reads CASSPFLNRENNGYTF. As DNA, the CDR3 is TGCGCCAGCAGCCCTTTTTTAAACAGGGAGAATAATGGCTACACCTTC.

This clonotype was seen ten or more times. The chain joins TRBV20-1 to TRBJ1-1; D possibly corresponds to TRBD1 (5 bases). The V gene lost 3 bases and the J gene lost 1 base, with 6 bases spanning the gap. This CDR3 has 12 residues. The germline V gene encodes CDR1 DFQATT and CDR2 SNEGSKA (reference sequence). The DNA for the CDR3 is TGCAGTGCTAGGACAGAGAACACTGAAGCTTTCTTT. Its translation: CSARTENTEAFF.

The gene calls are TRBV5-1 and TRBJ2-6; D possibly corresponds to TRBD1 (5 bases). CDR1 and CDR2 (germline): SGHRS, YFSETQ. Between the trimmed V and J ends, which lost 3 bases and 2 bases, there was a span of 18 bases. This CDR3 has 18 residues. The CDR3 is CASSSRQGRRPGANVLTF. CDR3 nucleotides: TGCGCCAGCAGCTCGCGGCAGGGAAGGAGACCTGGGGCCAACGTCCTGACTTTC.

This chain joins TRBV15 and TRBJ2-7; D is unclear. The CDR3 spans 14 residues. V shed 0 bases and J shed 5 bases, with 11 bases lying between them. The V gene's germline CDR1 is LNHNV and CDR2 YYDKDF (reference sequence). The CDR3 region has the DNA TGTGCCACCAGCAGAGATCTTAGTAAGAACGAGCAGTACTTC. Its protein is CATSRDLSKNEQYF.

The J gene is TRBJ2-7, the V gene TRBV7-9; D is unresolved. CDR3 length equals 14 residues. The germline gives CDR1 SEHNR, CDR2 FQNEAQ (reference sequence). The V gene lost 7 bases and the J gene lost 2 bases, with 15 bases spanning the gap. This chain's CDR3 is CASTPSGPTYEQYF. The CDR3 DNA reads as TGTGCCAGCACCCCCTCGGGTCCTACCTACGAGCAGTACTTC.

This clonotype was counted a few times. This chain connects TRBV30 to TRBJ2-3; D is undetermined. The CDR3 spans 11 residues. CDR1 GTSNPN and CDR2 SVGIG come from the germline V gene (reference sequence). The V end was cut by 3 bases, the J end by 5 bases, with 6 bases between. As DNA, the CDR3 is TGTGCCTGGAGGAATGGAGATACGCAGTATTTT. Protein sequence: CAWRNGDTQYF.

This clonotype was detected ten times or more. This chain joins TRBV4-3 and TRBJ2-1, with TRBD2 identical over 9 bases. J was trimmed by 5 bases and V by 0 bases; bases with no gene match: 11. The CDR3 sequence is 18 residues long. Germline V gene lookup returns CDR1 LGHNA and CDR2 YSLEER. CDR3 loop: CASSQDFMAGGPHNEQFF. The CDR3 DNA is TGCGCCAGCAGCCAAGATTTTATGGCGGGGGGGCCTCACAATGAGCAGTTCTTC.

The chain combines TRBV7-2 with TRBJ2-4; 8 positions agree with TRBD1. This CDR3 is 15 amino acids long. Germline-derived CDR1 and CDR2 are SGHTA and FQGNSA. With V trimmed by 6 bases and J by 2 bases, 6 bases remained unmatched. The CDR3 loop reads CASSLDRATKNIQYF. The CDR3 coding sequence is TGTGCCAGCAGTTTGGACAGGGCTACCAAAAACATTCAGTACTTC.

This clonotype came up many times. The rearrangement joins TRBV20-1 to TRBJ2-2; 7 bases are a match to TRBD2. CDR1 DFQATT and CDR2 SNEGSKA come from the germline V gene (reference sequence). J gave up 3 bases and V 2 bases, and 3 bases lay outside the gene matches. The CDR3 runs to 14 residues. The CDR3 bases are TGCAGTGCTAGACACAGCGGGGACACCGGGGAGCTGTTTTTT. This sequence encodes CSARHSGDTGELFF.

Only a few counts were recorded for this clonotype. This CDR3 is CSARAQGGPRFLFF. The CDR3 region has the DNA TGCAGTGCTAGAGCTCAGGGGGGCCCCCGATTTCTGTTTTTT. This chain uses TRBV20-1 with TRBJ1-4, with 7 bases identical to TRBD1. The CDR3 extends over 14 amino acids. The germline V gene has CDR1 DFQATT and CDR2 SNEGSKA (reference sequence). The trim removed 1 base at V and 14 bases at J, leaving 13 bases unmatched.

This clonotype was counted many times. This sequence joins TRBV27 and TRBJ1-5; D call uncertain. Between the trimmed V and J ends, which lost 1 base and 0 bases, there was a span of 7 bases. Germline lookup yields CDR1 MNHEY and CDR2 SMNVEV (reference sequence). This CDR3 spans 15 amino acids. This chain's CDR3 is CASSLFPYSNQPQHF. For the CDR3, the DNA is TGTGCCAGCAGTTTATTTCCTTATAGCAATCAGCCCCAGCATTTT.

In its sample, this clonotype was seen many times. For the CDR3, the DNA is TGTGCCACCAGTGACATTTCGAGCACCTACAATGAGCAGTTCTTC. This codes for CATSDISSTYNEQFF. The J gene is TRBJ2-1, the V gene TRBV24-1; D uncertain. The CDR3 length is 15 residues. Trimming pared 4 bases from V and 2 bases from J, leaving 11 bases between. Germline V gene lookup returns CDR1 KGHDR and CDR2 SFDVKD.

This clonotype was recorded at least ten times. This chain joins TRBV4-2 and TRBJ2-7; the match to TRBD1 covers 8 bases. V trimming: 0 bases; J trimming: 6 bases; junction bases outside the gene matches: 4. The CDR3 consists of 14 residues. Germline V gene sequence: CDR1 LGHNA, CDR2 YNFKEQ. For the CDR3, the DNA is TGTGCCAGCAGCCAAGATGGACAGGGTGTCGAGCAGTACTTC. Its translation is CASSQDGQGVEQYF.

CDR3 DNA: TGTGCCATCAGTGAGGGTGGGGACAGTGGCGCCTACGAGCAGTACTTC. Its protein is CAISEGGDSGAYEQYF. The V call is TRBV10-3, the J call TRBJ2-7; 7 bases line up with TRBD1. The V gene's germline CDR1 is ENHRY and CDR2 SYGVKD. This CDR3 is 16 amino acids long. Losses at the gene ends were 2 bases for V and 2 bases for J; bases not matched to a gene: 9.

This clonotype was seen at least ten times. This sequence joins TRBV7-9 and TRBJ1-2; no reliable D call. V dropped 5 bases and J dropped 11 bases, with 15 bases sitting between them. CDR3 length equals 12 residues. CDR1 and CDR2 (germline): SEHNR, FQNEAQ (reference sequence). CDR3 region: CASSTSRMQYTF. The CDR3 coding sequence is TGTGCCAGCAGCACGAGCAGGATGCAATACACCTTC.

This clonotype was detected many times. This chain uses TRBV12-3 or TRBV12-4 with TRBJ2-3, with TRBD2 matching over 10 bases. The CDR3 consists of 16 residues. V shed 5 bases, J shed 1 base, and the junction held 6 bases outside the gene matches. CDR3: CASSISGRAGTDTQYF. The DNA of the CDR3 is TGTGCCAGCAGTATCAGCGGGAGGGCCGGCACAGATACGCAGTATTTT.

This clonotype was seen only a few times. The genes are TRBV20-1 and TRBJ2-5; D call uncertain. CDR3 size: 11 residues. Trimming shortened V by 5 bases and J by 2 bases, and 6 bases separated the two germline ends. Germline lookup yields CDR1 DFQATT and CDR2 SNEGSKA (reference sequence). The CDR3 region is CSAASQETQYF. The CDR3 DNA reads TGCAGTGCTGCCTCACAAGAGACCCAGTACTTC.

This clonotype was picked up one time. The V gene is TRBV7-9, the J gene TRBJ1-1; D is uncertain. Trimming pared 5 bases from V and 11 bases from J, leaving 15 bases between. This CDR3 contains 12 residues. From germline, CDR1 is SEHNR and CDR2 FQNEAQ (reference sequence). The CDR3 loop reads CASSKEAPRAFF. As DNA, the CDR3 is TGTGCCAGCAGCAAGGAGGCCCCTCGGGCTTTCTTT.